This T cell receptor beta chain comes out of a study of beta chain features in type 1 diabetes. Expressed TCRB transcripts got sequenced, as all isolated RNA was reverse transcribed. Mean read depth for naive, central memory and regulatory T cell samples was 3.5 million to 4.5 million reads. Sequencing was performed with immunoSEQ multiplex PCR; in TCRdb, only in-frame clones are kept and a portion is missing. The sample consists of about 350,000 clones, roughly a fifth of them appearing once. Trimming stripped 2 bases from V and 2 bases from J, with 9 bases between. The CDR3 extends over 13 amino acids. The germline CDR1 and CDR2 sequences are SQVTM and ANQGSEA.

J is TRBJ1-2 and V is TRBV29-1, with a tentative D call TRBD1 (5 bases). Input material: naive CD4+ T cells from blood. The sequence derives from a young woman in good health. Here the CDR3 DNA reads TGCAGCGTTGAAAAAGGGGTGAACTATGGCTACACCTTC. Translation gives CSVEKGVNYGYTF.